This TCR beta chain was sequenced in a study of T cells in Graves' hyperthyroidism and ophthalmopathy. Study-wide findings and caveats: In the blood, most expanded thyroid clonotypes above 0.001 appeared as well.

Across 18 months, stable Graves' hyperthyroidism was marked by no progression to ophthalmopathy. Exclusion of a patient resulted from uncontrolled infection, other autoimmune disease, pregnancy or lactation. Source material for PBMCs was about 10 ml fresh peripheral blood. Template material for amplifying TCR beta CDR3 regions consisted of RNA transcripts. The HTBI primer set drove a first-round RT-PCR of the TCR CDR3. Using its own MiXCR run on the multiplex PCR reads, TCRdb lists one record per CDR3 protein. Among 340,000 or so distinct CDR3 sequences listed, around 20% were seen once. About this clonotype: The antigen remains undetermined.

Germline assignment: CDR1 SGHRS and CDR2 YFSETQ. The V gene end was trimmed by 4 bases and the J gene end by 0 bases; junction bases not matched to a gene: 10. The CDR3 runs 17 residues. The sequenced sample consisted of blood. This clonotype was sampled from a woman in her forties or fifties with Graves' hyperthyroidism. This chain joins TRBV5-1 and TRBJ2-3; TRBD2 aligns across 8 bases. The CDR3 sequence: CASSRGRLAQSTDTQYF. In nucleotides, the CDR3 is TGCGCCAGCAGCCGGGGCCGACTAGCGCAAAGCACAGATACGCAGTATTTT.